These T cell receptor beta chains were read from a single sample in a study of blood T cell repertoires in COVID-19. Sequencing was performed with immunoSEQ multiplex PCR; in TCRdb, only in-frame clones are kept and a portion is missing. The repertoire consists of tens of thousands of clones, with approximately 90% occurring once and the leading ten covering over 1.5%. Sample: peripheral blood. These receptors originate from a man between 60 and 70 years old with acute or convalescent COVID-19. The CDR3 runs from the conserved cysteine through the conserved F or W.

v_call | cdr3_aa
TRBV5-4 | CASSPTGERLETQYF
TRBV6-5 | CASRKGGVYGYTF
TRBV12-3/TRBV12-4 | CASSPGTGYGYTF
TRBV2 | CASNRDSGSHEQYF
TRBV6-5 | CASSSAIDQPQHF
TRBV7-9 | CASSRLGTGGHGYTF
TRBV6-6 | CASSDVSGFDQPQHF
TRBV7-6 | CASSPPGQGTDTQYF
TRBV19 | CASSTEGLPNQPQHF
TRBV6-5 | CASSITGYGYTF
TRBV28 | CASGSTVGGYTF
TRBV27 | CASSAPGTGNNEQYF
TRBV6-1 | CASSEDPAPNEQFF
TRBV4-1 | CASSTLTGYYEQYF
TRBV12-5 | CASGLVLGLAGGRTGELFF
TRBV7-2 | CASSPRRGLAGADTQYF
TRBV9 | CASSVGAGGPGTGELFF
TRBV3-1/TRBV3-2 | CASSQGALSGGKGNEKLFF